This entry describes one T cell receptor beta chain. The specificity of this receptor is unknown. No clone much larger than this one lies a single base away; base qualities are absent. The library was generated by the immunoSEQ multiplex PCR assay. The multiplex PCR relied on a mix of 60 forward primers for TCR Vbeta segments and 13 reverse primers for TCR Jbeta segments. A multiplex PCR assay on genomic DNA amplified the CDR3 region of rearranged TCR beta genes. The amplified TCR beta libraries were sequenced on the Illumina HiSeq System as 87-base-pair reads. The paper's data handling went like this. In a later analysis, approximately 74 million unique TCR beta chains were counted across the approximately 670 repertoires, and roughly 9.9 million of these chains were shared by at least two donors. To remove PCR and sequencing errors, raw reads were error-corrected and collapsed into unique sequences using a nearest-neighbor algorithm that merged closely related sequences. CDR3 sequences were aligned to IMGT reference sequences to assign V, D and J gene segments. For a sequence to be retained, a match of at least six nucleotides to both a V gene segment and a J gene segment was required. A rearrangement counted as productive if the CDR3 had no stop codons and remained in frame with V and J, and every other rearrangement counted as non-productive. Following IMGT convention, CDR3 was defined as the stretch from the second conserved V-encoded cysteine to the conserved J-encoded phenylalanine. The earlier analysis of a few hundred of the donors excluded sequences that lacked an unambiguous match to a single V gene segment. An earlier analysis of several hundred of the donors classified V segments as functional when productive rearrangements were above 56.7% and as segregating when the standard deviation between donors was above 5%. To diagnose cytomegalovirus status from the catalog of TCR beta chain sequences, a statistical classification framework was built. In a later analysis, TCR nucleotide sequences were compared against IMGT/GENE-DB human TR gene sequences so that V and J genes could be assigned. In a later analysis, CDR3 sequences and most-parsimonious VDJ recombination scenarios were assigned using the TCRdist pipeline. A later analysis defined each TCR beta chain by its CDR3 amino acid sequence plus V-gene family, and excluded reads lacking a unique V-gene family. As a way to deal with suspected cross-contamination and a sequencing artifact, a later analysis dropped hundreds of nucleotide sequences that were highly shared and had low generation probability. A later analysis calculated a clonal expansion index for each public chain from normalized within-repertoire ranks of inferred template counts. Generation probabilities in a later analysis came from a VDJ recombination model fitted to out-of-frame rearrangements, and those results were checked against IGoR. A later analysis scored TCR-TCR, TCR-HLA and TCR-CMV co-occurrence with hypergeometric tests, applying a repertoire-size bias correction to TCR pairs. A later analysis estimated false discovery rates by permuting HLA or CMV assignments 20 times. In a later analysis, co-occurring TCRs were grouped using DBSCAN, with TCRdist sequence similarity added in when clustering inside HLA-allele-positive subsets. For co-occurrence clustering, repertoires with fewer than 30,000 or more than 120,000 public chains were excluded, along with several repertoires with anomalous nucleotide sharing. This is the immuneACCESS table as TCRdb keeps it, with only in-frame sequences that have V and J called. A part of the clones is gone; compared with another copy, unresolved V genes explain less than half, and the rest is unexplained. The DNA was the basis for D and trimming; V, J and clone size are from that table. The sample contains 90,000 to 95,000 clones, around 80% of them found a single time. The top ten constitute about 0.53% of the sample.

The cohort comprised 550 to 700 healthy bone marrow donors. At the time of sampling, all cohort members were nominally healthy, though unrecorded immune exposures were likely present. The donor was CMV seronegative and was included in the group of around 320 seronegative cohort members. A peripheral blood sample was collected from each donor, and TCR beta sequencing was performed on peripheral blood mononuclear cells. Genomic DNA extraction from the blood cell samples was performed with the Qiagen DNeasy Blood Extraction Kit. This record comes from a study of cytomegalovirus exposure and HLA in healthy donors (dated by TCRdb to 2016 to 2017). Describing the broader study: An earlier analysis of several hundred of the donors reported 250 to 350 Gb of sequence data and 117 million unique TCR beta sequences obtained from 180 million or so T cells. The genetic ancestry cluster associated with self-reported Caucasian donors included about four fifths of the 300 to 450 genotyped donors. HLA typing included class I and class II loci at four-digit resolution. Donor age, sex, ethnicity and CMV serostatus were compiled together with the repertoire data. The later analysis used no new phenotypic data to find candidate immune exposures, relying instead on TCR beta sequences and their occurrence across donors. Besides the first cohort of more than 650 subjects, a separate validation cohort made up of over 100 different subjects was used. The number of typed donors differed by locus: about 620-640 for A, B, C, DRB1 and DQB1; roughly 510 for DQA1; approximately 600 for DPA1; and around 490 for DPB1. A later genetic analysis took genome-wide SNP genotypes for about three fifths of the 666 donors and used that subset as a discovery cohort. To study patterns of TCR occurrence, a later analysis re-analyzed previously published TCR beta repertoires from under 750 donors and added high-resolution HLA genotyping. Four to six DR-DQ haplotypes were handled as single units for association and clustering because linkage in the cohort was strong. Among roughly 400 genotyped donors of the cohort, an average of around 220,000 unique TCR beta nucleotide sequences was sequenced per donor, of which approximately 18% were non-productive. An early release covering roughly 640 HLA-typed donors comprised about 300 gigabases of sequencing data and around 80 million unique TCR sequences. To predict cytomegalovirus infection status, the study brought together high-throughput TCR immunosequencing, statistical association of individual TCRs with disease status, and machine learning. All discovery cohort repertoires had been generated on a single sequencing platform. The aim of the study was to test whether cataloging public T cell receptors could identify signatures of past pathogen exposure. The study profiled the T cell repertoires of some 610 subjects by immunosequencing and related them to cytomegalovirus serostatus. An earlier analysis of 587 of the donors used high-throughput TCR beta sequencing to judge whether each TCR beta V gene segment behaved as functional or pseudogenic.

Findings and caveats that apply to the study as a whole: A later genetic analysis associated a missense DCLRE1C variant with V-gene and J-gene trimming of TCR beta chains, and an independent cohort replicated the association. Because HLA typing was unavailable for some donors at each locus, only the typed subset was used in association tests. In both the original and validation cohorts, the classifier was reported to diagnose cytomegalovirus status with high specificity and sensitivity. While some public TCRs were present in many individuals, most TCR sequences turned up only very rarely across donors. In an earlier analysis of 587 of the donors, most TCR beta V segments appeared in productive rearrangements about 87% or about 30% of the time, broadly matching IMGT annotations. In a later analysis, the rate of TCR association differed among HLA loci, with DRB1 alleles having the most associated TCRs and HLA-C alleles having the fewest. The presence/absence analyses assumed that sequencing depth was roughly uniform across donors, and that assumption may not be true. CMV serostatus was the only immune exposure information available for the cohort. Specific HLA alleles were associated with 15,000 to 20,000 TCR beta sequences at a false discovery rate of 0.05 in a later analysis. Linkage disequilibrium might explain the correlated functional status among segregating V segments, but an unknown experimental factor could not be excluded. Only TCR beta chains were sequenced in this cohort, and the absence of alpha or paired-chain data limited detectable features. A further reported finding was that TCR beta sequences accurately predicted the HLA-A and HLA-B alleles for most subjects in the first cohort. According to a later analysis, most CMV-associated TCR beta chains appeared to be HLA-restricted, and the HLA associations seemed to be driven largely by CMV exposure. Three of the identified cytomegalovirus-associated TCR beta chains were confirmed in vitro to be specific for cytomegalovirus antigens. Because counts were too low, seventeen rarely observed V segments, including chromosome 9 orphons, were excluded from the earlier analysis of around 590 of the donors. In the study, 150 to 200 TCR beta chains were listed as associated with cytomegalovirus. The sequencing pipeline was judged likely to have produced a cluster of highly shared sequence variants as a technical artifact. According to a later analysis, parvovirus B19, influenza, CMV and Epstein-Barr virus appeared linked to several top co-occurrence clusters. Compared with equally common non-associated chains, HLA-associated TCR beta chains in a later analysis were more clonally expanded and had lower generation probabilities. According to a later genetic analysis, donors in an Asian-associated ancestry cluster had fewer N-insertions in productive TCRs than the roughly 700-donor mean. The authors suggested that the approach could potentially be generalized to other disease states and immunological phenotypes. Assigning TCR associations to individual alleles was difficult when HLA alleles, especially DR and DQ, strongly co-occurred.

The sequenced material came from PBMCs. The TCR sequence derives from a man aged 25 to 45 in good health and CMV-seronegative.

The bases are TGCGCCAGCAGCCCCCGCCGGGACAGGGAGACGAACACCGGGGAGCTGTTTTTT. It specifies CASSPRRDRETNTGELFF. The rearranged segments are TRBV4-1 and TRBJ2-2, and 9 junctional nucleotides match TRBD1. The CDR3 contains 18 residues, cysteine and phenylalanine counted. The sequence is cut down to CDR3 DNA, 54 bases in frame from base 1. According to the germline V gene, CDR1 reads MGHRA and CDR2 reads YSYEKL. The germline V and J ends show losses of 4 bases and 0 bases respectively, and no gene match explains 9 bases of the junction.